The next 8 T cell receptor beta chains were all read from a single sample in a study of blood T cell repertoires in COVID-19. This table comes from immunoSEQ multiplex PCR, and its TCRdb copy is limited to in-frame clones, with some not included. Of a few hundred thousand clones in the sample, around 87% were seen once. Sample: PBMCs or T cells enriched from blood (not recorded which). The receptors originated from a man aged 18-30 years who had recovered from COVID-19.

The rearrangement links TRBV30 to TRBJ2-6, with 7 bases identical to TRBD2. The CDR3 runs 14 residues. Trimming cost V 5 bases and J 2 bases; bases outside gene matches: 3. Germline V gene data show CDR1 as GTSNPN and CDR2 as SVGIG (reference sequence). For the CDR3, the DNA is TGTGCCTGGGGAAGCGGGACTGGGGCCAACGTCCTGACTTTC. Translation gives CAWGSGTGANVLTF.

This clone turned up a few times. The chain recombines TRBV4-1 with TRBJ2-3; a weak D match, TRBD2 (6 bases). V lost 2 bases, J lost 3 bases, and 9 bases lay in between. This CDR3 region has 14 residues. The germline gives CDR1 MGHRA, CDR2 YSYEKL. The CDR3 sequence: CASSQTGSTDTQYF. As DNA, the CDR3 is TGCGCCAGCAGCCAAACCGGGAGTACAGATACGCAGTATTTT.

The genes are TRBV19 and TRBJ2-7; TRBD1 might be the D (5 bases). CDR3 length: 14 amino acids. Per the germline V gene, CDR1 is LNHDA and CDR2 is SQIVND (reference sequence). Trimming pared 3 bases from V and 2 bases from J, leaving 11 bases between. CDR3 bases: TGTGCCAGTAGTATTAATAGGGGCCCCTACGAGCAGTACTTC. This gives the protein CASSINRGPYEQYF.

This chain connects TRBV7-8 to TRBJ1-3, with no clear D. The CDR3 sequence is 16 residues long. CDR1 and CDR2 from the germline V gene are SGHVS and FQNEAQ. Between the trimmed V and J ends, which lost 1 base and 0 bases, there was a span of 10 bases. The CDR3 sequence is CASSLGRHLSGNTIYF. The CDR3 DNA reads TGTGCCAGCAGCTTAGGGAGGCACCTCTCTGGAAACACCATATATTTT.

V gene TRBV6-5 combines with J gene TRBJ1-4; maybe TRBD1 (5 bases). This CDR3 contains 14 residues. Looked up from germline, CDR1 is MNHEY and CDR2 is SVGAGI. V shed 6 bases and J shed 3 bases, with 11 bases lying between them. The CDR3 DNA reads TGTGCCAGCAGGGTTCCAGGGCCTAATGAAAAACTGTTTTTT. This sequence encodes CASRVPGPNEKLFF.

The chain combines TRBV5-6 with TRBJ1-6; D is perhaps TRBD1 (5 bases). The CDR3 contains 16 residues. Trimming removed 3 bases from V and 5 bases from J, with 15 bases in between. Germline V CDR1 and CDR2: SGHDT, YYEEEE. The CDR3 DNA follows: TGTGCCAGCAGCTCGGGGGGGTATTTAAATAATTCACCCCTCCACTTT. Residues: CASSSGGYLNNSPLHF.

This clone was recorded once. The CDR3 reads CASSSPRGAAADTQYF. The CDR3 DNA reads as TGTGCCAGCAGTTCCCCCCGGGGTGCGGCGGCGGATACGCAGTATTTT. V is TRBV28 and J is TRBJ2-3, with D possibly TRBD2 on 5 matching bases. The CDR3 is 16 amino acids. Per germline, CDR1 MDHEN and CDR2 SYDVKM. The ends were cut back, 4 bases at V and 6 bases at J, with 20 bases in the middle. Together with reference TRBV28 and TRBJ2-3, the CDR3 gives the full variable domain: DVKVTQSSRYLVKRTGEKVFLECVQDMDHENMFWYRQDPGLGLRLIYFSYDVKMKEKGDIPEGYSVSREKKERFSLILESASTNQTSMYLCASSSPRGAAADTQYFGPGTRLTVL.

V gene TRBV2 combines with J gene TRBJ2-5, with a tentative D call TRBD1 (6 bases). The CDR3 spans 12 residues. CDR1 and CDR2 (germline): SNHLY, FYNNEI. Trimming left V 7 bases short and J 7 bases short, with 13 bases between. The CDR3, as DNA: TGTGCCAGCACAGAGGGGGTAGGGACCCAGTACTTC. Its protein product is CASTEGVGTQYF.